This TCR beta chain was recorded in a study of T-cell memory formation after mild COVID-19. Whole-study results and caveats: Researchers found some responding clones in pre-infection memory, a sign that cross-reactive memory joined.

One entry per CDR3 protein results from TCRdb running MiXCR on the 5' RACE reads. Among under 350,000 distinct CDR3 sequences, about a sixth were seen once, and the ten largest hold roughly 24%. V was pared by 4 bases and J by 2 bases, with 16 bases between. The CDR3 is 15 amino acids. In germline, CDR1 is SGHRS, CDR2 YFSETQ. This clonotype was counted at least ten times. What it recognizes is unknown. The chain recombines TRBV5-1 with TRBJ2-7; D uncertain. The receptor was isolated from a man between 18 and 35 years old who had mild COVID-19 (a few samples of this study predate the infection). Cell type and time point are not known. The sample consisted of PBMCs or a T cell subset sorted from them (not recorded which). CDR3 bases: TGCGCCAGCAGCCCGGACGGAACCTTTACCTACGAGCAGTACTTC. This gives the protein CASSPDGTFTYEQYF.